The clone carrying this T cell receptor (beta chain) was counted only a few times. Antigen specificity is unknown. This specimen comes from a study of cytomegalovirus exposure and HLA in healthy donors. Study as a whole: The use of the same platform for the roughly 130 validation repertoires and the roughly 670 first-cohort repertoires was reported by a later analysis. Study-level results: Most TCR sequences were seen very rarely across donors, but some public TCRs occurred in many. Three of the chains that were CMV-associated were confirmed in vitro to be specific for CMV antigens.

Trimming shortened V by 8 bases and J by 2 bases, and 10 bases separated the two germline ends. Germline CDR1 and CDR2: SNHLY and FYNNEI. CDR3 length: 13 amino acids. The donors were part of the validation cohort, which consisted of over a hundred subjects and was separate from the first cohort of about 650 subjects. Repertoires were generated with immunoSEQ multiplex PCR, while TCRdb's copy carries only in-frame clones and drops some. The sample shows approximately 230,000 clones, approximately 84% of them seen only once. V gene TRBV2 combines with J gene TRBJ1-5; possibly TRBD1 for D (5 bases). Material: PBMCs. This clonotype was sampled from a man aged 18 to 29 in good health and CMV-seropositive. The CDR3 region is CASGGAGNQPQHF. The CDR3 nucleotides are TGTGCCAGCGGTGGGGCAGGCAATCAGCCCCAGCATTTT.